The clone carrying this TCR beta chain appeared a few times. The antigen is undetermined. The record originates from a study of shared clonotypes between healthy human individuals. Naive CD8 populations comprised CD45RO-negative cells positively selected for CCR7, excluding terminally differentiated effector memory CD45RA+ cells. CDR3 size: 13 residues. Germline CDR1 is SQVTM and CDR2 is ANQGSEA. The V gene end was trimmed by 4 bases and the J gene end by 5 bases; junction bases not matched to a gene: 5. Measured with immunoSEQ multiplex PCR; TCRdb has only the in-frame clones, and not every one. This sample carries some 2.1 million clones, just over 90% of them seen once, and the ten largest clones take around 1.7%. Notes on the study in general: A generally larger estimated richness was seen in naive subsets than in memory subsets. It was observed that roughly 5.4% of naive CD4 clonotypes were shared across a few donors.

Sequencing used naive CD8+ T cells from PBMCs. The rearrangement joins TRBV29-1 to TRBJ1-1; TRBD1 matches at 9 bases. This receptor was taken from a man between 18 and 35 years old in good health. Some clones in this sample may be carry-over from other donors' samples. The CDR3 region has the DNA TGCAGCGTTGCGGGACAGGGATGGACTGAAGCTTTCTTT. Its translation is CSVAGQGWTEAFF.